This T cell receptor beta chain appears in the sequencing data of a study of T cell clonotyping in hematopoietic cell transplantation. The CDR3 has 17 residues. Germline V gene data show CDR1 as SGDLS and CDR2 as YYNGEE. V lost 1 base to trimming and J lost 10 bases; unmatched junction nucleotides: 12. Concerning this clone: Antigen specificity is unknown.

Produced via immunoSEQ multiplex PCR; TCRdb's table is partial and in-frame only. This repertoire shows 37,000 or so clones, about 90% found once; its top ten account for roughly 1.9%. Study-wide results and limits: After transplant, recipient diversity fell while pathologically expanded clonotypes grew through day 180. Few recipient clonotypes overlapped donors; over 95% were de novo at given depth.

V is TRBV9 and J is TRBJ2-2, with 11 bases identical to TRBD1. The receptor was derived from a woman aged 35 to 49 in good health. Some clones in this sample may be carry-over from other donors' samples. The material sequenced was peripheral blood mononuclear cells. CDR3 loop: CASSVTGTGGGVEELFF. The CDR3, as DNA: TGTGCCAGCAGCGTAACCGGGACAGGGGGAGGAGTGGAGGAGCTGTTTTTT.